A selection of T cell receptor beta chains follows, all from one sample in a study of CD8+CD57+ T cells in acquired aplastic anemia. TCRdb analysed the reads with MiXCR anew, one entry per CDR3 protein. Of 250,000 to 350,000 distinct CDR3 sequences listed, roughly 59% are singletons. Material for sequencing was sorted CD4+, CD8+, or CD8+CD57+ T cells (not recorded which) from PBMCs. The receptors stem from a human donor with aplastic anemia. Each CDR3 is given with its conserved first and last residue. A D gene is named only where the DNA matches it firmly. Where a row states a size, it is once, few, many or the class of an expanded clone; other rows omit it.

d_call j_call v_call clone_size cdr3_aa cdr3_nt
NA TRBJ2-1 TRBV20-1 NA CSARGEHVGRGQFF TGCAGTGCTAGAGGGGAACATGTTGGGCGGGGGCAGTTCTTC
NA TRBJ2-7 TRBV20-1 NA CSARWDGPYEQYF TGCAGTGCTAGATGGGACGGCCCCTACGAGCAGTACTTC
NA TRBJ1-2 TRBV4-1 NA CASSQKGNYGYTF TGCGCCAGCAGCCAAAAGGGAAACTATGGCTACACCTTC
NA TRBJ2-2 TRBV7-8 few CASSLLRETGELFF TGTGCCAGCAGCCTACTCAGGGAGACCGGGGAGCTGTTTTTT
NA TRBJ1-6 TRBV19 NA CASSIGAYSPLHF TGTGCCAGTAGTATTGGGGCTTATTCACCCCTCCACTTT
NA TRBJ2-1 TRBV9 NA CASSPWDSYNEQFF TGTGCCAGCAGCCCATGGGACTCCTACAATGAGCAGTTCTTC
NA TRBJ2-5 TRBV7-6 few CASSFGGGPGETQYF TGTGCCAGCAGCTTTGGGGGGGGGCCGGGAGAGACCCAGTACTTC
NA TRBJ2-1 TRBV7-2 NA CARGQGPSYNEQFF TGTGCCAGAGGGCAGGGGCCCTCCTACAATGAGCAGTTCTTC
NA TRBJ2-7 TRBV2 once CASRWTFLSYEQYF TGTGCCAGCAGATGGACTTTCCTCTCCTACGAGCAGTACTTC
NA TRBJ1-4 TRBV12-3/TRBV12-4 NA CASSLAGSEKLFF TGTGCCAGCAGTTTAGCGGGGAGTGAAAAACTGTTTTTT
NA TRBJ1-1 TRBV29-1 many CSVDRTRNTEAFF TGCAGCGTTGATCGGACTCGGAACACTGAAGCTTTCTTT
NA TRBJ2-3 TRBV11-2 NA CASSLRPGGGVTDTQYF TGTGCCAGCAGCTTACGACCCGGGGGCGGGGTCACAGATACGCAGTATTTT
TRBD1 TRBJ1-1 TRBV12-3/TRBV12-4 many CASSLGQVGANTEAFF TGTGCCAGCAGTCTAGGACAGGTGGGGGCAAACACTGAAGCTTTCTTT
TRBD1 TRBJ1-2 TRBV10-3 NA CAISESTGGKNYGYTF TGTGCCATCAGTGAGTCAACAGGGGGGAAGAACTATGGCTACACCTTC
NA TRBJ2-7 TRBV12-3/TRBV12-4 few CASSEQVSYEQYF TGTGCCAGCAGTGAACAGGTTTCCTACGAGCAGTACTTC
NA TRBJ2-3 TRBV7-6 NA CASSVPTGDGTSTDTQYF TGTGCCAGCAGCGTTCCGACGGGGGACGGGACTAGCACAGATACGCAGTATTTT
NA TRBJ1-5 TRBV10-3 NA CATTGGIMGPQHF TGTGCCACCACGGGGGGGATCATGGGGCCCCAGCATTTT
NA TRBJ2-1 TRBV6-5 many CASSALGSEQFF TGTGCCAGCAGTGCCTTAGGGAGTGAGCAGTTCTTC
TRBD1 TRBJ1-2 TRBV2 few CASREDRINYGYTF TGTGCCAGCAGGGAGGACAGGATTAACTATGGCTACACCTTC
NA TRBJ2-5 TRBV7-6 NA CASSFRGEPQETQYF TGTGCCAGCAGCTTCAGGGGGGAACCCCAAGAGACCCAGTACTTC
NA TRBJ2-7 TRBV29-1 NA CSVARVAAYEQYF TGCAGCGTCGCCAGGGTCGCGGCCTACGAGCAGTACTTC
TRBD1 TRBJ1-5 TRBV12-3/TRBV12-4 NA CASSYGTGFNQPQHF TGTGCCAGCAGCTACGGGACAGGGTTCAATCAGCCCCAGCATTTT
NA TRBJ2-1 TRBV20-1 NA CSATQGAPPDNEQFF TGCAGTGCTACCCAGGGCGCTCCCCCCGACAATGAGCAGTTCTTC
NA TRBJ2-7 TRBV9 NA CASSVPQWAIFYEQYF TGTGCCAGCAGCGTACCTCAGTGGGCAATCTTCTACGAGCAGTACTTC
TRBD2 TRBJ2-1 TRBV20-1 NA CSATLAGGAWEQFF TGCAGTGCAACACTAGCGGGGGGAGCATGGGAGCAGTTCTTC
TRBD1 TRBJ2-7 TRBV12-3/TRBV12-4 NA CASHRTGVHEQYF TGTGCCAGCCACCGGACAGGGGTCCACGAGCAGTACTTC
TRBD2 TRBJ2-2 TRBV20-1 NA CSAQRGANTGELFF TGCAGTGCCCAGCGGGGGGCGAACACCGGGGAGCTGTTTTTT
NA TRBJ2-1 TRBV7-9 many CASSPGRSSYNEQFF TGTGCCAGCAGCCCGGGACGGAGCTCCTACAATGAGCAGTTCTTC
NA TRBJ2-7 TRBV19 many CASHTRRPTYEQYF TGTGCCAGTCATACAAGGAGACCGACCTACGAGCAGTACTTC
NA TRBJ2-7 TRBV6-5 NA CASSSVARGYEQYF TGTGCCAGCAGTTCCGTCGCCAGAGGCTACGAGCAGTACTTC
TRBD2 TRBJ2-1 TRBV2 NA CASSGATSGSNNEQFF TGTGCCAGCAGTGGAGCCACTAGCGGGAGCAACAATGAGCAGTTCTTC
NA TRBJ2-7 TRBV20-1 NA CSATHPGTTYEQYF TGCAGTGCAACCCACCCGGGCACAACCTACGAGCAGTACTTC
NA TRBJ2-5 TRBV20-1 few CSAQGSETQYF TGCAGTGCTCAGGGAAGCGAGACCCAGTACTTC
NA TRBJ1-5 TRBV7-2 NA CASSPNWGGNQPQHF TGTGCCAGCAGCCCCAATTGGGGTGGGAATCAGCCCCAGCATTTT
NA TRBJ2-2 TRBV9 NA CTSSEGWANTGELFF TGTACCAGCAGTGAGGGCTGGGCGAACACCGGGGAGCTGTTTTTT
NA TRBJ2-7 TRBV19 many CASSNTYRANYEQYF TGTGCCAGTAGTAATACCTACAGGGCCAACTACGAGCAGTACTTC
NA TRBJ2-3 TRBV11-2 NA CASSLAIGAYTQYF TGTGCCAGCAGCTTAGCGATTGGGGCTTATACGCAGTATTTT
NA TRBJ2-7 TRBV5-1 once CACSLAGFYEQYF TGTGCCTGCAGCTTGGCCGGGTTCTACGAGCAGTACTTC
NA TRBJ2-6 TRBV9 NA CASAESSGANVLTF TGTGCCAGCGCCGAAAGCTCTGGGGCCAACGTCCTGACTTTC
NA TRBJ2-1 TRBV9 NA CASSVHRDTNNEQFF TGTGCCAGCAGCGTTCACCGGGACACGAACAATGAGCAGTTCTTC
TRBD1 TRBJ2-5 TRBV7-9 NA CASSLLQGAQYF TGTGCCAGCAGCTTACTTCAGGGGGCCCAGTACTTC
NA TRBJ2-7 TRBV20-1 NA CSARGTLNYEQYF TGCAGTGCTAGAGGAACCCTTAATTACGAGCAGTACTTC
NA TRBJ2-7 TRBV7-8 NA CASSLEGGTAHF TGTGCCAGCAGCTTAGAGGGGGGGACTGCGCACTTC
NA TRBJ1-2 TRBV20-1 NA CSAMPGSYGYTF TGCAGTGCGATGCCTGGGAGCTATGGCTACACCTTC
NA TRBJ2-1 TRBV2 NA CASAIIAQRSYNEQFF TGTGCCAGCGCAATTATCGCCCAACGCTCCTACAATGAGCAGTTCTTC
TRBD1 TRBJ1-2 TRBV24-1 once CATSTGGAGGYTF TGTGCCACCAGCACAGGGGGCGCGGGGGGCTACACCTTC
TRBD1 TRBJ1-5 TRBV4-2 NA CASSLGQAQQPQHF TGTGCCAGCAGCCTCGGACAGGCTCAACAGCCCCAGCATTTT
NA TRBJ2-6 TRBV2 NA CASRLSGSSGANVLTF TGTGCCAGCAGGCTCTCGGGGAGCTCTGGGGCCAACGTCCTGACTTTC
TRBD2 TRBJ2-1 TRBV7-6 NA CASSSLTSGLYNEQFF TGTGCCAGCAGCTCTCTCACTAGCGGACTTTACAATGAGCAGTTCTTC
TRBD1 TRBJ1-1 TRBV7-9 NA CASSGDPGQGNTEAFF TGTGCCAGCAGCGGGGACCCGGGACAGGGGAACACTGAAGCTTTCTTT
NA TRBJ2-4 TRBV11-2 many CASSLLPRRQIKNIQYF TGTGCCAGCAGCTTACTACCCCGGCGACAGATCAAAAACATTCAGTACTTC
NA TRBJ2-7 TRBV7-2 once CASSPLSYGQYF TGTGCCAGCAGCCCGCTCTCCTACGGGCAGTACTTC
NA TRBJ1-2 TRBV24-1 NA CAERDGGYTF TGTGCCGAGAGGGACGGTGGCTACACCTTC